This T cell receptor delta chain was sequenced during a study of gamma-delta chains in newborns, infants, children. TCRdb re-called the reads via CATT. The sample holds just under 9,500 delta-chain clones, around 21% seen once. A word on this clone: The junction and the germline gene differ at one end; a read error may be behind it.

Germline V CDR1 and CDR2: GEAIGNYY, EKD. The length of the CDR3 is 22 residues. This TCR derives from a child who was a newborn, infant or young child, either healthy, febrile or measles-vaccinated (not recorded which). The chain carries TRDV2 and TRDJ1, with 7 positions matching TRDD3. The sequencing input was blood. The DNA for the CDR3 is TGTGCCTGTGACACCATTACTACTGGGGCAGGAATGGGGAAGGGGCGGACCGATAAAATCATCTTT. This sequence encodes CACDTITTGAGMGKGRTDKIIF.